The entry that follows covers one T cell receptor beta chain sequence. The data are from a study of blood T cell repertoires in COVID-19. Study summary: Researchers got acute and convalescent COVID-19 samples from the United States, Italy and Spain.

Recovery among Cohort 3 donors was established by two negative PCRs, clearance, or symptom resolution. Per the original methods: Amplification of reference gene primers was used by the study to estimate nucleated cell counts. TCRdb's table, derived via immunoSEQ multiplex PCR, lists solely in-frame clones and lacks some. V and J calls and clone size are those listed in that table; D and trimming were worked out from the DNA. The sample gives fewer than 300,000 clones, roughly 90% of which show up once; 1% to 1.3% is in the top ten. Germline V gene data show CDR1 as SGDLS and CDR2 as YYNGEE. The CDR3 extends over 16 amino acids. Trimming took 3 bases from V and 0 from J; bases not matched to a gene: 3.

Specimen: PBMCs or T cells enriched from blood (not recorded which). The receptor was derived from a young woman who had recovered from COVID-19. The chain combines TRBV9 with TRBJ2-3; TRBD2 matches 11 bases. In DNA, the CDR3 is TGTGCCAGCAGCGATGGGACTAGCGGAAGCACAGATACGCAGTATTTT. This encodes CASSDGTSGSTDTQYF.